This is a list of T cell receptor beta chains from one sample in a study of blood T cell repertoires in COVID-19. Some clones are missing from TCRdb's copy, which holds only in-frame ones; the method was immunoSEQ multiplex PCR. The sample carries under 30,000 clones, around 80% recorded once. The sample was peripheral blood. Source of these receptors: a woman aged 70-85 years with acute or convalescent COVID-19. Each CDR3 is given with its conserved first and last residue. The order of the fields is V gene, J gene, CDR3 protein.

>TRBV30|TRBJ2-2
CAWTLRGGSLPGELFF
>TRBV6-5|TRBJ2-7
CASSFPRQGQLREQYF
>TRBV6-5|TRBJ1-1
CASSYSRGQNTEAFF
>TRBV28|TRBJ1-2
CASSLRDSPLGYTF
>TRBV7-9|TRBJ1-1
CASSLGAGGTEAFF
>TRBV5-1|TRBJ2-3
CASSLGAGTDTQYF
>TRBV7-2|TRBJ2-5
CASSFPGLDQETQYF
>TRBV6-5|TRBJ1-2
CASTPRGGPYYGYTF
>TRBV27|TRBJ1-2
CASSLNGAGYTF
>TRBV7-2|TRBJ1-1
CASSVRGGNTEAFF
>TRBV19|TRBJ1-5
CASRVPGVRGQPQHF
>TRBV27|TRBJ2-3
CASRRTSGLYTDTQYF
>TRBV28|TRBJ1-1
CASRRQGDTEAFF
>TRBV7-2|TRBJ2-7
CASSLGLAGGYEQYF